This T cell receptor (beta chain) emerged from a study of blood T cell repertoires in COVID-19. The table came from immunoSEQ multiplex PCR; TCRdb's copy has only in-frame clones and leaves some out. The data contain hundreds of thousands of clones, around 84% of them singletons. Per the germline V gene, CDR1 is MNHEY and CDR2 is SVGAGI. The CDR3 consists of 13 residues. V shed 6 bases and J 4 bases; nucleotides not matched to a gene: 3. Cohorts were based on clinical histories the participants reported. The V call is TRBV6-5, the J call TRBJ1-1; 9 positions match TRBD1. The sequenced sample consisted of PBMCs or T cells enriched from blood (not recorded which). The TCR comes from a man in his thirties or forties with acute COVID-19. The CDR3 DNA reads as TGTGCCAGCAGGGGACAGGGAAGCACTGAAGCTTTCTTT. This encodes CASRGQGSTEAFF.